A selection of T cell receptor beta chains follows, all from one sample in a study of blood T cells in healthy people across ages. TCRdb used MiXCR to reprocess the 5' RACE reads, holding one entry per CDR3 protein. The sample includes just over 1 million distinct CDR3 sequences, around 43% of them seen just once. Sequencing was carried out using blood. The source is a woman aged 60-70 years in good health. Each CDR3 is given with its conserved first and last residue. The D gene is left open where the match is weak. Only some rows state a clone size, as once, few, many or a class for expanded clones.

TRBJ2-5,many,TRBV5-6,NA,CASSLSSVRWETQYF,TGTGCCAGCAGCTTGTCCTCAGTGAGGTGGGAGACCCAGTACTTC
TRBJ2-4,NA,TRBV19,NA,CASSEQGGKNIQYF,TGTGCCAGTAGTGAACAGGGAGGCAAAAACATTCAGTACTTC
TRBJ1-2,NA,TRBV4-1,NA,CASSQGVVGNGYTF,TGCGCCAGCAGCCAAGGTGTTGTGGGCAATGGCTACACCTTC
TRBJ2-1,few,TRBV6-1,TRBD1,CASSLSTGFGDEQFF,TGTGCCAGCAGTTTGTCGACAGGGTTTGGGGATGAGCAGTTCTTC
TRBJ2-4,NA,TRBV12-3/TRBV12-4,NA,CASNQQGWGEQYF,TGTGCCAGCAACCAACAGGGTTGGGGGGAGCAGTACTTC
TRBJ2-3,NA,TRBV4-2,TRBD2,CASSQNDWREGPDTQYF,TGTGCCAGCAGCCAAAACGACTGGCGGGAGGGCCCAGATACGCAGTATTTT
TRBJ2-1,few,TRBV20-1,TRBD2,CSARAQGLAGGVINEQFF,TGCAGTGCTAGGGCTCAGGGACTAGCGGGAGGGGTGATCAATGAGCAGTTCTTC
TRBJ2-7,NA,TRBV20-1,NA,CSATTSSYEQYF,TGCAGTGCTACGACTAGCTCCTACGAGCAGTACTTC
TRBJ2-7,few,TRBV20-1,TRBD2,CSARDQLAPGSTRYEQYF,TGCAGTGCTAGAGATCAACTAGCGCCCGGCTCTACCCGCTACGAGCAGTACTTC
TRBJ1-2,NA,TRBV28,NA,CASSSQHGYTF,TGTGCCAGCAGTTCCCAGCATGGCTACACCTTC
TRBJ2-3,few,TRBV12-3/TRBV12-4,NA,CASRPTGGTDTQYF,TGTGCCAGCAGGCCGACAGGCGGCACAGATACGCAGTATTTT